This T cell receptor (beta chain) was recovered during a study of blood T cells in healthy people across ages. Trimming took 2 bases from V and 5 from J, leaving 7 bases between them. This CDR3 has 13 amino acids. Germline V CDR1 and CDR2: KGHSH, LQKENI. Alongside a J-beta primer mix, a sample-barcoded 5' primer served in a second PCR lasting roughly 7 to 11 cycles. Each CDR3 protein gets one entry after TCRdb re-called the 5' RACE reads with MiXCR. Of about 690,000 distinct CDR3 sequences in the sample, 35% to 50% are singletons; the top ten hold 25% to 30%. The sequenced sample was blood. J is TRBJ2-1 and V is TRBV18; the D is unclear. The origin of this receptor is a man of 80 years or more in good health. The CDR3 here is CASSPRRDNEQFF. The CDR3 coding sequence is TGTGCCAGCTCACCAAGACGGGACAATGAGCAGTTCTTC.